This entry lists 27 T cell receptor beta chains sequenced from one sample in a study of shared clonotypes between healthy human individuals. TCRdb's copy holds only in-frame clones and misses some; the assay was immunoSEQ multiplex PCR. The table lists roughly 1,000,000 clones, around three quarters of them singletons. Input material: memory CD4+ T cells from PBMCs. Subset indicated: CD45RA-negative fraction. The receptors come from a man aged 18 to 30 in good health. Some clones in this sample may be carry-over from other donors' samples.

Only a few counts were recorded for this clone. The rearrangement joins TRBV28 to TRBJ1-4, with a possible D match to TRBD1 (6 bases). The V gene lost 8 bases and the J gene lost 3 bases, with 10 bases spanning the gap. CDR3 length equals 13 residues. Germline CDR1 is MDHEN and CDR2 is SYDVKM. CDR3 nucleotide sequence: TGTGCCAGCTGGGGGGCCCCTAATGAAAAACTGTTTTTT. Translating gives CASWGAPNEKLFF.

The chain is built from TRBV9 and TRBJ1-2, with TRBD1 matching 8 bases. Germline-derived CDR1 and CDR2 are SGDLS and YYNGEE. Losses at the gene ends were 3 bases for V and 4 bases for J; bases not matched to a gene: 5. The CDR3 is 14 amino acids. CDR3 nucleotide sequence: TGTGCCAGCAGCGACGACAGGGGTAGCTATGGCTACACCTTC. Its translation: CASSDDRGSYGYTF.

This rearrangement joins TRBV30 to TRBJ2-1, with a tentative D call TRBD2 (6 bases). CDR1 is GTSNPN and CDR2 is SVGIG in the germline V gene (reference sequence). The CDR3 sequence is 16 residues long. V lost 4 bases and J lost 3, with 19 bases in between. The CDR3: CAWIPPGRTDYNEQFF. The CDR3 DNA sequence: TGTGCCTGGATCCCCCCGGGGAGGACCGACTACAATGAGCAGTTCTTC.

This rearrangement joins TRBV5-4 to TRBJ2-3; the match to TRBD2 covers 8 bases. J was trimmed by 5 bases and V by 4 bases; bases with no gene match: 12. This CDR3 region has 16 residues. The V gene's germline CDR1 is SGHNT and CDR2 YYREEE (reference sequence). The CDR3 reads CASSRQAGAGEDTQYF. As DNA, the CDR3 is TGTGCCAGCAGCCGCCAAGCGGGAGCGGGGGAAGATACGCAGTATTTT. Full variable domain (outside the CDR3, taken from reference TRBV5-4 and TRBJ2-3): ETGVTQSPTHLIKTRGQQVTLRCSSQSGHNTVSWYQQALGQGPQFIFQYYREEENGRGNFPPRFSGLQFPNYSSELNVNALELDDSALYLCASSRQAGAGEDTQYFGPGTRLTVL.

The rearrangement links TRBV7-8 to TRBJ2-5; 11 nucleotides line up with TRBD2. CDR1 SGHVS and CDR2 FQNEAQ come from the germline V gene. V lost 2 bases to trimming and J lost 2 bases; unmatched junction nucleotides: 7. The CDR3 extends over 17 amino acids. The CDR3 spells CASSLILAGGPQETQYF. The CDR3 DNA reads TGTGCCAGCAGCTTAATCCTAGCGGGAGGACCACAAGAGACCCAGTACTTC.

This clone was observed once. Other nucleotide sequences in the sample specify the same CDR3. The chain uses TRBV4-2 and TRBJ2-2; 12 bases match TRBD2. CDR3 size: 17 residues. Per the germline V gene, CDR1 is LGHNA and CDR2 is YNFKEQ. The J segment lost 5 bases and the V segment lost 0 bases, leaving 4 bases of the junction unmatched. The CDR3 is CASSQDPLAGGTGELFF. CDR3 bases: TGTGCCAGCAGCCAAGATCCACTAGCGGGAGGTACCGGGGAGCTGTTTTTT.

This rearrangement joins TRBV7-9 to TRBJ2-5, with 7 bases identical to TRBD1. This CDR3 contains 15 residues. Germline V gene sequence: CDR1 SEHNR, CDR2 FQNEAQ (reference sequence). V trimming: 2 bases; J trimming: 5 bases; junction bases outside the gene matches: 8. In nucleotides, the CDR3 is TGTGCCAGCAGCTTACCCAGGGGGTTCTTGGAGACCCAGTACTTC. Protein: CASSLPRGFLETQYF.

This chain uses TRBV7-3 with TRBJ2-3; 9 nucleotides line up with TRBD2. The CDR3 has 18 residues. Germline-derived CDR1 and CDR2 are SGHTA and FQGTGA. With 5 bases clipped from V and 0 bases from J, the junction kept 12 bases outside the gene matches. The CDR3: CASSRSAGGSRSTDTQYF. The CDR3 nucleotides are TGTGCCAGCAGCCGCAGCGCGGGAGGGAGCCGAAGCACAGATACGCAGTATTTT.

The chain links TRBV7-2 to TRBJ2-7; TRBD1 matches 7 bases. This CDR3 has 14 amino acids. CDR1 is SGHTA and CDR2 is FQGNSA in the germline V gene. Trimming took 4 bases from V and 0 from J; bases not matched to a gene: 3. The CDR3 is CASSSGGSSYEQYF. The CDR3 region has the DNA TGTGCCAGCAGCTCAGGGGGTAGCTCCTACGAGCAGTACTTC.

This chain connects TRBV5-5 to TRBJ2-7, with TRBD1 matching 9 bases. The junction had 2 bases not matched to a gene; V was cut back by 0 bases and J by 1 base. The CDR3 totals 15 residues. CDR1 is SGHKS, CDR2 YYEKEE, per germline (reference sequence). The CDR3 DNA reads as TGTGCCAGCAGCTTGGAGGGGACAGGGTCCTACGAGCAGTACTTC. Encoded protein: CASSLEGTGSYEQYF.

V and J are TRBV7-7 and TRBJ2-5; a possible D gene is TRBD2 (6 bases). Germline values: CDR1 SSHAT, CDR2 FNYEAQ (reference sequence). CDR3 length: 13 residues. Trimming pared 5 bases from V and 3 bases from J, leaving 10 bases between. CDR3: CASSREREETQYF. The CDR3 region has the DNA TGTGCCAGCAGCCGTGAGCGGGAAGAGACCCAGTACTTC.

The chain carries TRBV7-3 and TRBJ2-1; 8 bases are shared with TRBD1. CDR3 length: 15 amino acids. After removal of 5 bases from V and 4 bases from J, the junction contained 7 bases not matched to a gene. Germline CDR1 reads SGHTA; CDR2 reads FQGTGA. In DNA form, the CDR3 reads TGTGCCAGCAGCAACGGACAGGGTTCATACAATGAGCAGTTCTTC. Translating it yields CASSNGQGSYNEQFF.

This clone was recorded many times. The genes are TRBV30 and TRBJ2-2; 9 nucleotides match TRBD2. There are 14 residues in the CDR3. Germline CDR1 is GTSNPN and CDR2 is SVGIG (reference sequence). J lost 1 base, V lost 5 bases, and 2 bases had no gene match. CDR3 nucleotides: TGTGCCTGGGGACTAGCGCGGAACACCGGGGAGCTGTTTTTT. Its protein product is CAWGLARNTGELFF. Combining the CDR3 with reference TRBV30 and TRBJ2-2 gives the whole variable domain SQTIHQWPATLVQPVGSPLSLECTVEGTSNPNLYWYRQAAGRGLQLLFYSVGIGQISSEVPQNLSASRPQDRQFILSSKKLLLSDSGFYLCAWGLARNTGELFFGEGSRLTVL.

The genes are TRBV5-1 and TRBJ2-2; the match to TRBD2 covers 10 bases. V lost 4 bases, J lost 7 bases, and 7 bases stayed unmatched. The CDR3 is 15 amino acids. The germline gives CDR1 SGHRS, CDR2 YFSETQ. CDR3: CASSIMGLAYGELFF. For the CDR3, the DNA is TGCGCCAGCAGCATTATGGGACTAGCGTACGGGGAGCTGTTTTTT.

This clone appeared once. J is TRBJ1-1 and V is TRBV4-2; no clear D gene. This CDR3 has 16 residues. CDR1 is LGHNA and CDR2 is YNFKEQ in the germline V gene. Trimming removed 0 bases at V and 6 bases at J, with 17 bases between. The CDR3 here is CASSQDPAAAGSEAFF. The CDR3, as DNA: TGTGCCAGCAGCCAAGATCCGGCAGCCGCGGGATCTGAAGCTTTCTTT.

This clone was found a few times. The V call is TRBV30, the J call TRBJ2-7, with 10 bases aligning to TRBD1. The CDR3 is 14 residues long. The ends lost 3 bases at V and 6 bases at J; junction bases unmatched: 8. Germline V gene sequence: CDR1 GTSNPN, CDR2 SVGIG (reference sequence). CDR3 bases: TGTGCCTGGAGAGACAGGGGGCGCCGGTTCGAGCAGTACTTC. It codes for CAWRDRGRRFEQYF.

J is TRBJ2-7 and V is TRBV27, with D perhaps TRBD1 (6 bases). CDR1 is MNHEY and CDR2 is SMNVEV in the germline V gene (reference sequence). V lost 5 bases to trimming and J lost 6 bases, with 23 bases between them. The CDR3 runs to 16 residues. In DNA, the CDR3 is TGTGCCAGCAGTCACTACCAAAGACAGGCCGCCTCCGAGCAGTACTTC. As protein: CASSHYQRQAASEQYF.

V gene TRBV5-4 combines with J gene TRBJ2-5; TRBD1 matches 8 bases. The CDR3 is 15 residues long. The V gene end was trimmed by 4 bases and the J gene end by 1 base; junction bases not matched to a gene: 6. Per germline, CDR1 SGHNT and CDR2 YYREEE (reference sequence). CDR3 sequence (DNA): TGTGCCAGCAGCCGGGACAGGACCACCCAAGAGACCCAGTACTTC. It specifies CASSRDRTTQETQYF.

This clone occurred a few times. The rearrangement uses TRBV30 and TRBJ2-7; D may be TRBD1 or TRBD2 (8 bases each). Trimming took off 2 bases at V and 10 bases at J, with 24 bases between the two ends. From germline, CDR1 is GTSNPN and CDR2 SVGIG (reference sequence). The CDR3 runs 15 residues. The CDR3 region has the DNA TGTGCCTGGAGTCGAGGACAGGGACTAGTAGAGGATCAGTACTTC. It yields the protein CAWSRGQGLVEDQYF.

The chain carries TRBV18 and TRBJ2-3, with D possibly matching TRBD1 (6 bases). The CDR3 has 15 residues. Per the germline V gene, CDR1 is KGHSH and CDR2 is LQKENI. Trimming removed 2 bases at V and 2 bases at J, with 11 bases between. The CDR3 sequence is CASSPDRPLTDTQYF. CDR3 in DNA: TGTGCCAGCTCACCAGACAGGCCCCTCACAGATACGCAGTATTTT.

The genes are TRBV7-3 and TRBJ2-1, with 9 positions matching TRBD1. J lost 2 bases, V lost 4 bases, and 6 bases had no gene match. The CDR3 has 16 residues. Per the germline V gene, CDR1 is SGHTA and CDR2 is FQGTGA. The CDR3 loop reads CASSSTGGAAYNEQFF. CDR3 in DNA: TGTGCCAGCAGCTCCACAGGGGGCGCCGCCTACAATGAGCAGTTCTTC.

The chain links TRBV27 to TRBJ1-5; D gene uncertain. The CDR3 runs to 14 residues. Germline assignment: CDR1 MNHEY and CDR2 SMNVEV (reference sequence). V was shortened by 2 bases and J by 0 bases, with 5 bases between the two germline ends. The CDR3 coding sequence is TGTGCCAGCAGTTTACCAGATAGCAATCAGCCCCAGCATTTT. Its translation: CASSLPDSNQPQHF.

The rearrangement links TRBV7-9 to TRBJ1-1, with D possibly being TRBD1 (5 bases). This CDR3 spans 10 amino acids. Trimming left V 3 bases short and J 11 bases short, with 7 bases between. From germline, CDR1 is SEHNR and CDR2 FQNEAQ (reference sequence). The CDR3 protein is CASSLGRAFF. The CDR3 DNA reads TGTGCCAGCAGCTTGGGGCGGGCTTTCTTT.

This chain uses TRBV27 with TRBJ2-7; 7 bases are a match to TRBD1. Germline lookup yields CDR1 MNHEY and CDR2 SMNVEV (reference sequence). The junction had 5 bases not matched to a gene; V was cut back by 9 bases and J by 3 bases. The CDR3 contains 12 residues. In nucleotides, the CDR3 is TGTGCCAGAAGGGGACAGCACTACGAGCAGTACTTC. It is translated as CARRGQHYEQYF.

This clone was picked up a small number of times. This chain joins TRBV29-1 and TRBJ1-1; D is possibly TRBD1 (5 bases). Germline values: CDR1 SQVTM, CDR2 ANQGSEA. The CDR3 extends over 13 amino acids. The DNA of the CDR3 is TGCAGTGTGCGAGGTCCAGGGCTTGCTGAAGCTTTCTTT. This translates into CSVRGPGLAEAFF. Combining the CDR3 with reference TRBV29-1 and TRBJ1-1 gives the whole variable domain SAVISQKPSRDICQRGTSLTIQCQVDSQVTMMFWYRQQPGQSLTLIATANQGSEATYESGFVIDKFPISRPNLTFSTLTVSNMSPEDSSIYLCSVRGPGLAEAFFGQGTRLTVV.

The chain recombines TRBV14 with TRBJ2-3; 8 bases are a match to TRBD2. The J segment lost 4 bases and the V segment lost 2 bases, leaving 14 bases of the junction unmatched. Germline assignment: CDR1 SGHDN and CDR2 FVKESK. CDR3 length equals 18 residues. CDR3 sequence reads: CASSQPAGSGIGADTQYF. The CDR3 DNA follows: TGTGCCAGCAGCCAACCCGCGGGTAGCGGGATCGGGGCAGATACGCAGTATTTT.

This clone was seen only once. The CDR3 sequence is CASSFLDRGRANTEAFF. CDR3 sequence (DNA): TGTGCCAGCAGCTTCCTGGACAGGGGTAGGGCCAACACTGAAGCTTTCTTT. The chain combines TRBV7-2 with TRBJ1-1; 9 nucleotides align to TRBD1. Trimming at V came to 3 bases and at J to 2 bases, leaving 10 bases not matched to a gene. The CDR3 length is 17 residues. The germline V gene has CDR1 SGHTA and CDR2 FQGNSA.